Described below is a single T cell receptor (beta chain) sequence and its context. The same CDR3 also results from other DNA sequences found in this sample. The assay used deep level. Clones were sequenced by immunoSEQ multiplex PCR, and TCRdb holds only the in-frame ones, with some missing. This sample has around 700,000 clones, with 90% to 95% found just once. This entry comes from a study of shared clonotypes between healthy human individuals. Study summary: A couple of women and a few men aged 18 to 49 served as donors. Every donor yielded three CD4 naive, three CD4 memory, two CD8 naive and one CD8 memory plate.

Naive CD8 cells lacked CD45RO, underwent positive selection for CCR7 and left out terminally differentiated effector memory CD45RA+ cells. Germline lookup yields CDR1 MNHEY and CDR2 SMNVEV (reference sequence). The CDR3 covers 12 residues. Trimming stripped 5 bases from V and 2 bases from J, with 3 bases between. The TCR was taken from a man aged 30 to 45 in good health. The V and J genes are TRBV27 and TRBJ2-2; D remains ambiguous. The sample taken for sequencing was naive CD8+ T cells sorted from blood. This CDR3 is CASSLNTGELFF. CDR3 coding DNA: TGTGCCAGCAGTCTAAACACCGGGGAGCTGTTTTTT.